Below, 20 T cell receptor beta chains from the same sample are listed, as sequenced in a study of T cells after posttransplantation cyclophosphamide. The assay was immunoSEQ multiplex PCR, and TCRdb's table has in-frame clones only and misses some. The table records about 52,000 clones, 70% to 90% of them present only once. What was sequenced was PBMCs. These TCRs come from a young man with a blood cancer, CMV-positive, and with a related stem cell donor.

The chain carries TRBV30 and TRBJ2-3; D is perhaps TRBD1 (5 bases). This CDR3 has 15 amino acids. Between the trimmed V and J ends, which lost 0 bases and 0 bases, there was a span of 10 bases. Germline-derived CDR1 and CDR2 are GTSNPN and SVGIG (reference sequence). The CDR3 bases are TGTGCCTGGAGTGTAGGGGCGCGGAGCACAGATACGCAGTATTTT. The encoded protein is CAWSVGARSTDTQYF.

This sequence joins TRBV27 and TRBJ2-5, with 8 bases aligning to TRBD1. Germline V gene lookup returns CDR1 MNHEY and CDR2 SMNVEV (reference sequence). Trimming at V came to 6 bases and at J to 4 bases, leaving 7 bases not matched to a gene. The CDR3 extends over 14 amino acids. The CDR3 reads CASRRSGQGETQYF. CDR3 coding DNA: TGTGCCAGCAGACGTAGCGGACAGGGAGAGACCCAGTACTTC.

The J gene is TRBJ2-7, the V gene TRBV18, with TRBD1 matching over 7 bases. Germline CDR1 KGHSH, CDR2 LQKENI. V lost 5 bases and J lost 0; bases outside the gene matches: 7. CDR3 length: 15 amino acids. In DNA form, the CDR3 reads TGTGCCAGCTCAAACCGACAGGGACCCTCCTACGAGCAGTACTTC. Translation: CASSNRQGPSYEQYF.

J is TRBJ2-1 and V is TRBV14; 8 bases are shared with TRBD2. This CDR3 is built from 17 residues. CDR1 is SGHDN and CDR2 is FVKESK in the germline V gene. Losses at the gene ends were 4 bases for V and 0 bases for J; bases not matched to a gene: 8. The DNA of the CDR3 is TGTGCCAGCAGCCCTACCAGACTAGCGAGCTCCTACAATGAGCAGTTCTTC. Translating gives CASSPTRLASSYNEQFF. The full variable domain, with the rest looked up from reference TRBV14 and TRBJ2-1, is EAGVTQFPSHSVIEKGQTVTLRCDPISGHDNLYWYRRVMGKEIKFLLHFVKESKQDESGMPNNRFLAERTGGTYSTLKVQPAELEDSGVYFCASSPTRLASSYNEQFFGPGTRLTVL.

V gene TRBV15 combines with J gene TRBJ1-2; D gene ambiguous. V gave up 4 bases and J gave up 5 bases, with 14 bases separating them. Germline V gene data show CDR1 as LNHNV and CDR2 as YYDKDF (reference sequence). The CDR3 has 14 amino acids. DNA of the CDR3: TGTGCCACCAGCAATTCGGCGGAGAGATATGGCTACACCTTC. Its protein product is CATSNSAERYGYTF.

V gene TRBV29-1 combines with J gene TRBJ2-5, with a possible D match to TRBD1 (6 bases). Germline CDR1 SQVTM, CDR2 ANQGSEA. Trimming took off 4 bases at V and 2 bases at J, with 11 bases between the two ends. The length of the CDR3 is 13 residues. The CDR3 here is CSVARTAQETQYF. The DNA of the CDR3 is TGCAGCGTTGCCCGGACAGCTCAAGAGACCCAGTACTTC.

This clone has only a few counts. The CDR3 is CASRDRAVLAVYNEQFF. Here the CDR3 DNA reads TGTGCCAGCAGGGATCGGGCGGTGCTAGCGGTTTACAATGAGCAGTTCTTC. The chain links TRBV27 to TRBJ2-1; 7 positions agree with TRBD2. This CDR3 spans 17 amino acids. V lost 6 bases, J lost 4 bases, and 15 bases stayed unmatched. Germline CDR1 is MNHEY and CDR2 is SMNVEV (reference sequence).

The rearrangement links TRBV15 to TRBJ2-3; 9 bases line up with TRBD1. CDR1 and CDR2 from the germline V gene are LNHNV and YYDKDF (reference sequence). The CDR3 sequence is 14 residues long. Germline trimming cut 9 bases from V and 2 bases from J; bases unmatched to any gene: 6. As DNA, the CDR3 is TGTGCCACTAGAACAGGGGGCCTCACAGATACGCAGTATTTT. Protein: CATRTGGLTDTQYF.

The V and J genes are TRBV29-1 and TRBJ1-2, with unresolved D. V was pared by 1 base and J by 0 bases, with 18 bases between. The CDR3 has 17 residues. CDR1 is SQVTM and CDR2 is ANQGSEA in the germline V gene. CDR3 DNA sequence: TGCAGCGTTGAAGTACTTCTTGAGGGCCATACTAACTATGGCTACACCTTC. Protein product: CSVEVLLEGHTNYGYTF. Full variable domain (remainder filled in from reference TRBV29-1 and TRBJ1-2): SAVISQKPSRDICQRGTSLTIQCQVDSQVTMMFWYRQQPGQSLTLIATANQGSEATYESGFVIDKFPISRPNLTFSTLTVSNMSPEDSSIYLCSVEVLLEGHTNYGYTFGSGTRLTVV.

In its sample, this clone was seen a few times. V gene TRBV5-5 combines with J gene TRBJ2-7; D may be TRBD2 (5 bases). Trimming took off 3 bases at V and 4 bases at J, with 11 bases between the two ends. The CDR3 extends over 13 amino acids. The germline V gene encodes CDR1 SGHKS and CDR2 YYEKEE (reference sequence). The CDR3 sequence: CASSSLETYEQYF. CDR3 bases: TGTGCCAGCAGCTCACTAGAGACATACGAGCAGTACTTC.

This sequence joins TRBV15 and TRBJ1-1, with 9 positions matching TRBD1. V lost 4 bases to trimming and J lost 6 bases; unmatched junction nucleotides: 9. CDR1 is LNHNV, CDR2 YYDKDF, per germline (reference sequence). CDR3 length equals 15 residues. CDR3 nucleotide sequence: TGTGCCACCAGCATGAACCCGGACAGGGGCCCTGAAGCTTTCTTT. Its protein product is CATSMNPDRGPEAFF.

This clone has just one count. The V and J genes are TRBV29-1 and TRBJ1-2; a possible D gene is TRBD1 (5 bases). The CDR3 sequence is 13 residues long. Germline lookup yields CDR1 SQVTM and CDR2 ANQGSEA. V lost 1 base, J lost 8 bases, and 14 bases lay in between. CDR3 bases: TGCAGCGTTGAAGCCGGTAGGGGCGCGGGCTACACCTTC. Translation: CSVEAGRGAGYTF. The variable domain in full, with the rest retrieved from reference TRBV29-1 and TRBJ1-2, is SAVISQKPSRDICQRGTSLTIQCQVDSQVTMMFWYRQQPGQSLTLIATANQGSEATYESGFVIDKFPISRPNLTFSTLTVSNMSPEDSSIYLCSVEAGRGAGYTFGSGTRLTVV.

The chain links TRBV6-6 to TRBJ2-1, with 7 bases fitting TRBD1. J lost 5 bases, V lost 7 bases, and 11 bases had no gene match. The germline CDR1 and CDR2 sequences are MNHNY and SVGAGI (reference sequence). The CDR3 covers 15 residues. For the CDR3, the DNA is TGTGCCAGCAATCTGGACAGGAGGACCAACAATGAGCAGTTCTTC. Its protein is CASNLDRRTNNEQFF.

The CDR3 is CASSPNSGRALSSGEQYF. In nucleotides, the CDR3 is TGCGCCAGCAGCCCTAATAGCGGGAGGGCGCTATCTTCCGGCGAGCAGTACTTC. The chain links TRBV5-1 to TRBJ2-7; TRBD2 matches at 11 bases. CDR1 and CDR2 from the germline V gene are SGHRS and YFSETQ. The CDR3 is 18 amino acids. Trimming cost V 4 bases and J 6 bases; bases outside gene matches: 18.

The chain links TRBV30 to TRBJ2-3; the D is unclear. Germline CDR1 is GTSNPN and CDR2 is SVGIG (reference sequence). Deletions cut 1 base from V and 8 bases from J, with 10 bases between. The CDR3 extends over 12 amino acids. CDR3 in amino acids: CAWSETTGTQYF. CDR3 DNA: TGTGCCTGGAGTGAAACAACGGGTACGCAGTATTTT.

The chain links TRBV7-2 to TRBJ2-7, with 8 nucleotides matching TRBD2. With 5 bases clipped from V and 0 bases from J, the junction kept 18 bases outside the gene matches. There are 19 residues in the CDR3. CDR1 is SGHTA, CDR2 FQGNSA, per germline. The CDR3 region has the DNA TGTGCCAGCAGCCAAGTTAGATTAGCGGGGAAAACTGGCTCCTACGAGCAGTACTTC. It translates to CASSQVRLAGKTGSYEQYF.

The chain joins TRBV5-1 to TRBJ2-5; 7 nucleotides line up with TRBD2. Germline V CDR1 and CDR2: SGHRS, YFSETQ. This CDR3 comprises 17 residues. V trimming: 2 bases; J trimming: 1 base; junction bases outside the gene matches: 11. The CDR3 sequence is CASSLLGRADRQETQYF. In DNA, the CDR3 is TGCGCCAGCAGCTTATTAGGGAGGGCAGATCGCCAAGAGACCCAGTACTTC.

In DNA, the CDR3 is TGTGCCAGCAGTTACCGGGCTAGCGGCACAGATACGCAGTATTTT. This gives the protein CASSYRASGTDTQYF. V is TRBV6-5 and J is TRBJ2-3; D may be TRBD2 (6 bases). The V end lost 2 bases, the J end lost 1 base, and 10 bases lay between the germline ends. Germline CDR1 is MNHEY and CDR2 is SVGAGI. The length of the CDR3 is 15 residues.

The V and J genes are TRBV4-2 and TRBJ2-7, with 10 bases that match TRBD2. The ends lost 0 bases at V and 3 bases at J; junction bases unmatched: 8. The CDR3 spans 17 residues. The germline CDR1 and CDR2 sequences are LGHNA and YNFKEQ. The CDR3 DNA is TGTGCCAGCAGCCAAGAAGCCCGGCTAGCGGGGGACTACGAGCAGTACTTC. Its translation is CASSQEARLAGDYEQYF.

This chain uses TRBV2 with TRBJ2-2; D perhaps matches TRBD1 (7 bases). The germline CDR1 and CDR2 sequences are SNHLY and FYNNEI. V lost 8 bases and J lost 4, with 17 bases in between. The CDR3 contains 15 residues. The CDR3 DNA sequence: TGTGCCAGCCGTGGAGGGGGCGCGGGCACCGGGGAGCTGTTTTTT. Its protein product is CASRGGGAGTGELFF.